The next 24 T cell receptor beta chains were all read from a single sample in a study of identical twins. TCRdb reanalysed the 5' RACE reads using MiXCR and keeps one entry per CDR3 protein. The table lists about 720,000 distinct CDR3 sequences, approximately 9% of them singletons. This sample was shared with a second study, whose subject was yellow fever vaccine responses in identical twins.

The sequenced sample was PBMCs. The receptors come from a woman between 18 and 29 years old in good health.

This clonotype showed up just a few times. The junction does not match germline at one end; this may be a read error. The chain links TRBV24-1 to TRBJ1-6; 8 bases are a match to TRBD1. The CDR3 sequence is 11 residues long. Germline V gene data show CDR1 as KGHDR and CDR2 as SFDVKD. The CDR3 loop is CATSDLTGTGF. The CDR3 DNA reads TGTGCCACCAGTGATTTGACTGGGACAGGCTTT.

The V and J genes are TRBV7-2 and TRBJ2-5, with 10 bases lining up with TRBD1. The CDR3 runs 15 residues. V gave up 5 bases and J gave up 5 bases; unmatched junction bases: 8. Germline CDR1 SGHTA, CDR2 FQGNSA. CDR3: CASSRDRGGWETQYF. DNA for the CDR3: TGTGCCAGCAGCCGGGACAGGGGAGGATGGGAGACCCAGTACTTC. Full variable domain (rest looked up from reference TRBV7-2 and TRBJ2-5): GAGVSQSPSNKVTEKGKDVELRCDPISGHTALYWYRQSLGQGLEFLIYFQGNSAPDKSGLPSDRFSAERTGGSVSTLTIQRTQQEDSAVYLCASSRDRGGWETQYFGPGTRLLVL.

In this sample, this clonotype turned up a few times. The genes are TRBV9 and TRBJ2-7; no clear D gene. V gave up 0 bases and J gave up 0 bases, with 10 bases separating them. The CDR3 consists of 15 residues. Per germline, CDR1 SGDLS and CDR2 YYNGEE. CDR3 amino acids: CASSVAPSASYEQYF. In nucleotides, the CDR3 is TGTGCCAGCAGCGTAGCACCTAGTGCCTCCTACGAGCAGTACTTC. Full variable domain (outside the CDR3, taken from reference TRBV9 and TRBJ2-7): DSGVTQTPKHLITATGQRVTLRCSPRSGDLSVYWYQQSLDQGLQFLIQYYNGEERAKGNILERFSAQQFPDLHSELNLSSLELGDSALYFCASSVAPSASYEQYFGPGTRLTVT.

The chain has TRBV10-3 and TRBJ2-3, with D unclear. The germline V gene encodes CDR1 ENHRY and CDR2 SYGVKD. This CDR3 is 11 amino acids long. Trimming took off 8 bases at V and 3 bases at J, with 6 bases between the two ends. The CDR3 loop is CAISITDTQYF. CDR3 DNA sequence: TGTGCCATCTCTATTACAGATACGCAGTATTTT.

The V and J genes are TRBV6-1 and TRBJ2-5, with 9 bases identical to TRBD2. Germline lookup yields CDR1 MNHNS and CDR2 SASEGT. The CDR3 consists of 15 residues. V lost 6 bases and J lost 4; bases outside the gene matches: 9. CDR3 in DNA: TGTGCCAGCAGCACCCGACTAGCGGCCAGAGAGACCCAGTACTTC. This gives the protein CASSTRLAARETQYF.

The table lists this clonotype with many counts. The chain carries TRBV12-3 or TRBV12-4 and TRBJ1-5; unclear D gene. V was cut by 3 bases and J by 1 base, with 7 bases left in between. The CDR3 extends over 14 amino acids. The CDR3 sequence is CASSFLASNQPQHF. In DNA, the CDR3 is TGTGCCAGCAGTTTCTTAGCGAGCAATCAGCCCCAGCATTTT.

The CDR3 DNA reads as TGTGCCAGCAGCCGGCGTCCACAGACTGAAGCTTTCTTT. This encodes CASSRRPQTEAFF. The chain uses TRBV14 and TRBJ1-1; D is uncertain. CDR3 length equals 13 residues. Per germline, CDR1 SGHDN and CDR2 FVKESK. The V and J ends lost 4 bases and 5 bases respectively, with 11 bases between them.

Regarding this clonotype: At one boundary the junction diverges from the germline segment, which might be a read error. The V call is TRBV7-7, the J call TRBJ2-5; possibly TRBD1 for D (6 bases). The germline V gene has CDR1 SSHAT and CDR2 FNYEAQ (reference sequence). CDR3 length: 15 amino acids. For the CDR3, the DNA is TGTGCTAGCAGCTTAGACAGGATAGAAGGGGAGACCCAGTACTTC. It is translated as CASSLDRIEGETQYF.

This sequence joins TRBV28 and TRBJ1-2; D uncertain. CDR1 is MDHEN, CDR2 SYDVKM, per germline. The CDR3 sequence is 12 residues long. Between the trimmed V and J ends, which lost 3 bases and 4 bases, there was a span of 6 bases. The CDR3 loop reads CASSFRVYGYTF. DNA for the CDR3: TGTGCCAGCAGTTTTAGGGTCTATGGCTACACCTTC.

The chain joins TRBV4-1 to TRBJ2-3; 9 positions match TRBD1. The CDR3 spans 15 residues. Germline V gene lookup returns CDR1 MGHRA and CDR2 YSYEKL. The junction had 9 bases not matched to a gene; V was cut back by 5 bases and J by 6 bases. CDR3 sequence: CASSLRQGVRDTQYF. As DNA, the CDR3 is TGCGCCAGCAGCTTGCGACAGGGGGTTCGCGATACGCAGTATTTT.

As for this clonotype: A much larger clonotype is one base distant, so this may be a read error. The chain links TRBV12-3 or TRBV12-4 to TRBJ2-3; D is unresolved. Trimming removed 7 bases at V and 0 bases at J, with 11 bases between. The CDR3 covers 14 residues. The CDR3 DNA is TGTGCCAGCAATCCGATAGGAAGCACAGATACGCAGTATTTT. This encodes CASNPIGSTDTQYF.

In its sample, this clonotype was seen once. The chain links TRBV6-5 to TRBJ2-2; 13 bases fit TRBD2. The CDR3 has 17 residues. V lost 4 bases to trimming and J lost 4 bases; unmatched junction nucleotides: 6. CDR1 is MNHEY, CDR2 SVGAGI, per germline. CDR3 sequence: CASSFRTSGRTTGELFF. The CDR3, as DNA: TGTGCCAGCAGTTTCCGGACTAGCGGGAGAACCACCGGGGAGCTGTTTTTT.

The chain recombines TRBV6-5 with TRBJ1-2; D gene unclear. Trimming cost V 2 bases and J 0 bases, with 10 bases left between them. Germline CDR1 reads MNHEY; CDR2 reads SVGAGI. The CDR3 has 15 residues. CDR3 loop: CASSYEGPTNYGYTF. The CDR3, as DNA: TGTGCCAGCAGTTACGAAGGCCCTACTAACTATGGCTACACCTTC.

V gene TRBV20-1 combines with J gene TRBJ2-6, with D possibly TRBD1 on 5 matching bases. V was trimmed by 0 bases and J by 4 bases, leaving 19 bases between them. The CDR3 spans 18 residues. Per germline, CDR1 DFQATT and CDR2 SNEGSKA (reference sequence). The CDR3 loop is CSARDFFNPGAGANVLTF. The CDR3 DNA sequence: TGCAGTGCTAGAGATTTTTTTAATCCTGGGGCCGGGGCCAACGTCCTGACTTTC.

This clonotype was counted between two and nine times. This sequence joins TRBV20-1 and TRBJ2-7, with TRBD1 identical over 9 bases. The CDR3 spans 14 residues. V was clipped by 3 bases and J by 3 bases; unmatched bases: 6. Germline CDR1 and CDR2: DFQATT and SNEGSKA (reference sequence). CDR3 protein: CSASPSTGGYEQYF. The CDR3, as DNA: TGCAGTGCTAGTCCCTCGACAGGGGGCTACGAGCAGTACTTC.

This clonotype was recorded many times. CDR3 region: CASSELGLAGSSYNEQFF. CDR3 DNA: TGTGCCAGCAGTGAATTGGGGTTAGCGGGGTCCTCCTACAATGAGCAGTTCTTC. J is TRBJ2-1 and V is TRBV25-1; TRBD2 matches 8 bases. CDR1 and CDR2 from the germline V gene are MGHDK and SYGVNS. The CDR3 consists of 18 residues. V dropped 1 base and J dropped 0; count of bases not matched to a gene: 8.

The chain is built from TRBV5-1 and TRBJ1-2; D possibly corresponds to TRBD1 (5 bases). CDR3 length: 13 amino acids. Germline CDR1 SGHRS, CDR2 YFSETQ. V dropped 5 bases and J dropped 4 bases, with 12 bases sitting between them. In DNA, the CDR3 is TGCGCCAGCAGGGGAGGGGATAGCTATGGCTACACCTTC. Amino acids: CASRGGDSYGYTF.

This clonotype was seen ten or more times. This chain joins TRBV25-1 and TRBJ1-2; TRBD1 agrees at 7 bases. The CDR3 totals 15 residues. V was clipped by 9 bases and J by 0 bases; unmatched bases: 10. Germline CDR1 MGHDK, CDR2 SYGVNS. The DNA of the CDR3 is TGTGCCAGAAGGTACTCGGGACAGACTAACTATGGCTACACCTTC. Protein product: CARRYSGQTNYGYTF.

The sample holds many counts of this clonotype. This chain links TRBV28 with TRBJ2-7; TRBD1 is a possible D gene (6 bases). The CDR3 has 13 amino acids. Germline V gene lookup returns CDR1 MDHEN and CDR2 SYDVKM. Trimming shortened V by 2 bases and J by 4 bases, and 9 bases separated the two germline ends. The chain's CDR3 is CASSLDRYYEQYF. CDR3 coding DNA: TGTGCCAGCAGTTTAGACAGGTATTACGAGCAGTACTTC.

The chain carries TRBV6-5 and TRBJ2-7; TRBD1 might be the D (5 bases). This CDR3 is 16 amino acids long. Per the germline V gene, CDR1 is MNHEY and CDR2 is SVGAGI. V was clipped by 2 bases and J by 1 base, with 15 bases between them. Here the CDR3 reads CASSYPLGKGSYEQYF. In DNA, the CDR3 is TGTGCCAGCAGTTACCCCTTGGGGAAGGGGTCCTACGAGCAGTACTTC.

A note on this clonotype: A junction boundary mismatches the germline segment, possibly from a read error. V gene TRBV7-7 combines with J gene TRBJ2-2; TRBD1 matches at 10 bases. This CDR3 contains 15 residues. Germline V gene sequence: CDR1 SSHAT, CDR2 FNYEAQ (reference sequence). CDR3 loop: CASSSDRGGTGELFF. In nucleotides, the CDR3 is TGTGCTAGCAGCTCGGACAGGGGGGGCACCGGGGAGCTGTTTTTT.

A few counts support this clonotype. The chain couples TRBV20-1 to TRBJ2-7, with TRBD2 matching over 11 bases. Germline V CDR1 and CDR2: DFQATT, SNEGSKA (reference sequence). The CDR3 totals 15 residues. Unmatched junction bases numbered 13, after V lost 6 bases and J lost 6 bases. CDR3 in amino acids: CSASGPTSGSSEQYF. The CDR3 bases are TGCAGTGCGAGCGGCCCTACTAGCGGGAGTAGCGAGCAGTACTTC.

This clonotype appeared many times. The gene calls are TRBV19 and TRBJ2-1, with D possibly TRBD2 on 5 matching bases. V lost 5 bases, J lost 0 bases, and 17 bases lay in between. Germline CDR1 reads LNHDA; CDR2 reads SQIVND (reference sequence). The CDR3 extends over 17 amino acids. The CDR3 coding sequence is TGTGCCAGTAGTCCACCTCCAACGGGAAGCTCCTACAATGAGCAGTTCTTC. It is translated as CASSPPPTGSSYNEQFF.

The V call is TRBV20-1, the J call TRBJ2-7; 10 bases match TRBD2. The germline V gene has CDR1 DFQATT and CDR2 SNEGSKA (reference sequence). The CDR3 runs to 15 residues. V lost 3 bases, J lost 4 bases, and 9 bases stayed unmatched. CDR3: CSARSRAGGPYEQYF. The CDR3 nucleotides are TGCAGTGCTAGGAGCAGAGCGGGAGGGCCTTACGAGCAGTACTTC.